Presented here are 2 T cell receptor beta chains from one specimen sequenced in a study of human T cells and chemical hapten exposure. Each CDR3 protein is one row after TCRdb ran MiXCR on the RACE reads. The sample has 200,000 to 300,000 distinct CDR3 sequences; about 8.6% are singletons. The time point denotes: pre-sensitization, week 0. Indicated treatment: therapeutic diphenylcyclopropenone sensitization with weekly scalp DPC. The specimen comprised whole blood, sampled in connection with sensitization to the hapten diphenylcyclopropenone (DPC). These receptors all stem from a woman aged 40 to 49 with alopecia areata. Some clones in this sample may be carry-over from other donors' samples.

This clonotype was seen repeatedly, ten times or more. The chain joins TRBV7-2 to TRBJ2-3, with D tentatively TRBD1 or TRBD2 (5 bases each). The CDR3 is 16 residues long. Trimming left V 5 bases short and J 1 base short, with 16 bases between. From germline, CDR1 is SGHTA and CDR2 FQGNSA. CDR3 DNA: TGTGCCAGCAGCGCAGAGGGGTTTAGCGGCACAGATACGCAGTATTTT. It codes for CASSAEGFSGTDTQYF. Based on the CDR3 plus reference TRBV7-2 and TRBJ2-3, the full variable domain is GAGVSQSPSNKVTEKGKDVELRCDPISGHTALYWYRQSLGQGLEFLIYFQGNSAPDKSGLPSDRFSAERTGGSVSTLTIQRTQQEDSAVYLCASSAEGFSGTDTQYFGPGTRLTVL.

This clonotype was seen only a few times. The chain couples TRBV7-9 to TRBJ2-5; tentative D call: TRBD1 (5 bases). Trimming pared 3 bases from V and 0 bases from J, leaving 11 bases between. The CDR3 has 15 residues. Per germline, CDR1 SEHNR and CDR2 FQNEAQ (reference sequence). The CDR3 region is CASSFRPTDQETQYF. The DNA for the CDR3 is TGTGCCAGCAGCTTCAGGCCGACAGACCAAGAGACCCAGTACTTC.